A selection of T cell receptor beta chains follows, all from one sample in a study of TIL therapy for anti-PD-1-resistant metastatic lung cancer. Clones were read by immunoSEQ multiplex PCR, and TCRdb kept only the in-frame ones, dropping some. Among 50,000 to 65,000 clones listed, around four fifths were seen once. The sample consisted of blood, taken at baseline. These receptors all stem from a person between 30 and 80 years old with non-small cell lung cancer. Each CDR3 is given with its conserved first and last residue. The D gene is left open where the match is weak. Only some rows state a clone size, as once, few, many or a class for expanded clones.

V gene	J gene	clone size	D gene	CDR3 protein	CDR3 DNA
TRBV27	TRBJ1-1	NA	NA	CASSRWTGDEAFF	TGTGCCAGCAGTAGATGGACGGGCGATGAAGCTTTCTTT
TRBV5-5	TRBJ1-4	NA	TRBD1	CASSFYLQGAREKLFF	TGTGCCAGCAGCTTTTACCTACAGGGGGCTCGAGAAAAACTGTTTTTT
TRBV4-3	TRBJ2-7	NA	NA	CASSQDLALKFYEQYF	TGCGCCAGCAGCCAAGATTTGGCACTCAAATTCTACGAGCAGTACTTC
TRBV3-1/TRBV3-2	TRBJ2-5	NA	TRBD2	CASSQGLAMLQETQYF	TGTGCCAGCAGCCAAGGACTAGCGATGCTCCAAGAGACCCAGTACTTC
TRBV19	TRBJ1-2	NA	NA	CASSIAFLDGYTF	TGTGCCAGTAGTATAGCCTTCCTAGATGGCTACACCTTC
TRBV30	TRBJ2-2	once	TRBD2	CAWVMGGSTGELFF	TGTGCCTGGGTAATGGGGGGGAGTACCGGGGAGCTGTTTTTT
TRBV19	TRBJ2-7	NA	TRBD2	CASSILAGSSYEQYF	TGTGCCAGTAGTATCTTAGCGGGGAGCTCCTACGAGCAGTACTTC
TRBV18	TRBJ1-2	NA	NA	CASSSSTNTPNYGYTF	TGTGCCAGCTCATCGTCCACCAATACGCCTAACTATGGCTACACCTTC
TRBV12-3/TRBV12-4	TRBJ2-7	NA	TRBD1	CASSLGQNYEQYF	TGTGCCAGCAGCCTGGGACAGAACTACGAGCAGTACTTC
TRBV28	TRBJ1-2	NA	NA	CASSLVNPYMGYTF	TGTGCCAGCAGTTTAGTTAATCCGTATATGGGCTACACCTTC
TRBV4-1	TRBJ2-5	NA	NA	CASSPQAAETQYF	TGCGCCAGCAGCCCCCAGGCTGCAGAGACCCAGTACTTC
TRBV10-1	TRBJ2-1	NA	NA	CASSESSGTMFF	TGCGCCAGCAGTGAGTCGTCCGGGACCATGTTCTTC
TRBV4-1	TRBJ2-5	NA	TRBD2	CASSYGSSGQETQYF	TGCGCCAGCAGCTACGGGAGTAGCGGGCAAGAGACCCAGTACTTC
TRBV7-2	TRBJ2-2	NA	NA	CASSSKGLSVLSGELFF	TGTGCCAGCAGCTCGAAGGGGTTGTCGGTTCTCTCCGGGGAGCTGTTTTTT
TRBV7-9	TRBJ1-3	few	NA	CASSLGPGNTIYF	TGTGCCAGCAGCTTAGGGCCTGGAAACACCATATATTTT
TRBV5-4	TRBJ2-5	NA	NA	CASSPQGGQGETQYF	TGTGCCAGCAGCCCCCAGGGGGGCCAAGGGGAGACCCAGTACTTC
TRBV27	TRBJ1-2	few	NA	CASSLSRVGGYTF	TGTGCCAGCAGTCTGAGCAGGGTTGGCGGCTACACCTTC
TRBV10-2	TRBJ2-3	NA	TRBD2	CASPGLAGEIDTQYF	TGCGCCAGCCCAGGCCTAGCGGGAGAGATAGATACGCAGTATTTT
TRBV3-1/TRBV3-2	TRBJ2-5	NA	NA	CASSQEGDVPVTQYF	TGTGCCAGCAGCCAAGAAGGGGATGTACCCGTGACCCAGTACTTC
TRBV7-9	TRBJ2-3	few	NA	CASKETNSDTQYF	TGTGCCAGCAAAGAGACAAACTCAGATACGCAGTATTTT
TRBV4-1	TRBJ1-3	NA	NA	CASSQEDAGNTIYF	TGCGCCAGCAGCCAAGAGGATGCTGGAAACACCATATATTTT
TRBV11-2	TRBJ2-7	NA	NA	CASRGRERDYEQYF	TGTGCCAGCAGAGGCCGGGAGCGAGACTACGAGCAGTACTTC
TRBV2	TRBJ2-2	NA	NA	CASRGGGTGELFF	TGTGCCAGCAGGGGCGGAGGGACCGGGGAGCTGTTTTTT
TRBV19	TRBJ2-1	NA	NA	CASSPTWGSYNEQFF	TGTGCCAGTAGTCCGACATGGGGGTCCTACAATGAGCAGTTCTTC
TRBV7-2	TRBJ2-3	NA	TRBD2	CASSSRLAGGPASTDTQYF	TGTGCCAGCAGCTCGCGACTAGCGGGAGGGCCGGCGAGCACAGATACGCAGTATTTT
TRBV6-2/TRBV6-3	TRBJ2-2	NA	NA	CASSYSFRAGELFF	TGTGCCAGCAGTTATTCTTTTAGGGCCGGGGAGCTGTTTTTT
TRBV5-1	TRBJ2-3	NA	NA	CASSLKAGTTRTDTQYF	TGCGCCAGCAGCCTAAAGGCCGGGACGACTCGCACAGATACGCAGTATTTT
TRBV7-6	TRBJ2-7	NA	NA	CASSFPDSYEQYF	TGTGCCAGCAGCTTCCCGGACAGCTACGAGCAGTACTTC